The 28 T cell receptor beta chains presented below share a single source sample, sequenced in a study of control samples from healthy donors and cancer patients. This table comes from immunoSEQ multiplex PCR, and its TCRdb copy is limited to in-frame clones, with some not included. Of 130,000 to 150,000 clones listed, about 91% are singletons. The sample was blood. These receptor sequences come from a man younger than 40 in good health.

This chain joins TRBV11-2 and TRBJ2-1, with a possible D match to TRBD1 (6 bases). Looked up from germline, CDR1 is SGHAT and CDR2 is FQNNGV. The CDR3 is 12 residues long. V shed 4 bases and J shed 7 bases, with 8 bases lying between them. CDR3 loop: CASSWTANEQFF. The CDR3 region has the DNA TGTGCCAGCAGCTGGACAGCAAATGAGCAGTTCTTC.

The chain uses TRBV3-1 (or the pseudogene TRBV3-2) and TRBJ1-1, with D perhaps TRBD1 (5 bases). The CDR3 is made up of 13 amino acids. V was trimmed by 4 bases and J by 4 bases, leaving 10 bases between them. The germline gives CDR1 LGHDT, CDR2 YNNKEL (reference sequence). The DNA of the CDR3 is TGTGCCAGCAGCCGCCAAAGGGGCACTGAAGCTTTCTTT. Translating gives CASSRQRGTEAFF.

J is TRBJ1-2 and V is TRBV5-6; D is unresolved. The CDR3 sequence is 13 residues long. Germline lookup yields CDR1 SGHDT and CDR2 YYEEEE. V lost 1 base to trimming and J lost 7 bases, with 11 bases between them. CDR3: CASSLSTPTGYTF. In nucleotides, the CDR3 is TGTGCCAGCAGCTTGTCGACACCCACTGGCTACACCTTC. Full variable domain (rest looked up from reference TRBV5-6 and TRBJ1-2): DAGVTQSPTHLIKTRGQQVTLRCSPKSGHDTVSWYQQALGQGPQFIFQYYEEEERQRGNFPDRFSGHQFPNYSSELNVNALLLGDSALYLCASSLSTPTGYTFGSGTRLTVV.

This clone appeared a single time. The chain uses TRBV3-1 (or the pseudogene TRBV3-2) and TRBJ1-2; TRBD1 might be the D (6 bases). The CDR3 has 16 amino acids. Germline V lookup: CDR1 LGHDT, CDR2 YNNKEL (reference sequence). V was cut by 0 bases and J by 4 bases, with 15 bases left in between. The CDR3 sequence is CASSQEWSRDIYGYTF. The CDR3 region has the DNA TGTGCCAGCAGCCAAGAGTGGTCCCGGGACATCTATGGCTACACCTTC.

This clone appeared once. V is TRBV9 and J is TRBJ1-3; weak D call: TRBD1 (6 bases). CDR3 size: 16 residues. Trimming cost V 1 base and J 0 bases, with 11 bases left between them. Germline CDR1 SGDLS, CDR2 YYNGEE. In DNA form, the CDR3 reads TGTGCCAGCAGCGTATGGGACACTTCCTCTGGAAACACCATATATTTT. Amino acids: CASSVWDTSSGNTIYF.

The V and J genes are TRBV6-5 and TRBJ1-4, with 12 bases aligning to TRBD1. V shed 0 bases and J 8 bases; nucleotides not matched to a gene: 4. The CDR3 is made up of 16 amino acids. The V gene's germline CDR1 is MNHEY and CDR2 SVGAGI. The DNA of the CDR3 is TGTGCCAGCAGTTACTCTAGGGACAGGGGGCGGGAAAAACTGTTTTTT. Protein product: CASSYSRDRGREKLFF.

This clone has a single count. The CDR3 spells CASRPGRSSYNEQFF. The CDR3 coding sequence is TGCGCCAGCAGGCCGGGGCGTAGCTCCTACAATGAGCAGTTCTTC. V usage is TRBV5-1 and J usage is TRBJ2-1, with D perhaps being TRBD1 or TRBD2 (5 bases each). CDR1 SGHRS and CDR2 YFSETQ come from the germline V gene. Trimming pared 5 bases from V and 0 bases from J, leaving 12 bases between. This CDR3 comprises 15 residues.

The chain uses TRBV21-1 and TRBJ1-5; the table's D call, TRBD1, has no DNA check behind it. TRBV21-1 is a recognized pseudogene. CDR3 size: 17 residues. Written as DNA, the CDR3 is TGTGCCAGCCCCCGCGCAACGGACAGGGTACAGGATCAGCCCCAGCATTTT. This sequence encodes CASPRATDRVQDQPQHF.

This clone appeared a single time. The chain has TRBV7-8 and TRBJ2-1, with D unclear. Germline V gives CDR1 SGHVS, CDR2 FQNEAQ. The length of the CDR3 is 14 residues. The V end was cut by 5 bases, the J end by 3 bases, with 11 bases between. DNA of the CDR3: TGTGCCAGCAGCCTGGCAGAAATCTACAATGAGCAGTTCTTC. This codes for CASSLAEIYNEQFF.

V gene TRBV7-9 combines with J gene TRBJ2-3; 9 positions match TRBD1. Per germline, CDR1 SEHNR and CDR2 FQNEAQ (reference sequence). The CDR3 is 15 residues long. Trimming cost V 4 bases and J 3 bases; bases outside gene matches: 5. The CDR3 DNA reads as TGTGCCAGCAGCTCTCCCGGGACAGGGACAGATACGCAGTATTTT. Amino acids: CASSSPGTGTDTQYF.

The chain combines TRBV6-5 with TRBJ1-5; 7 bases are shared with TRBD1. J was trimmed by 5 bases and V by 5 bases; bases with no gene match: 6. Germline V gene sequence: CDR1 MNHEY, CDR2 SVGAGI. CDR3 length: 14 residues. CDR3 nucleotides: TGTGCCAGCAGTCCAACAGGGGTGGATCAGCCCCAGCATTTT. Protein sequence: CASSPTGVDQPQHF.

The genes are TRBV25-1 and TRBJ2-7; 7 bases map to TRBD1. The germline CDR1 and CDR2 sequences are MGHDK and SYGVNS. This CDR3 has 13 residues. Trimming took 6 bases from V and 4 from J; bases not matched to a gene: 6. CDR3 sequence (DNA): TGTGCCAGCAGACAGGGGAGATGGTACGAGCAGTACTTC. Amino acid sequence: CASRQGRWYEQYF.

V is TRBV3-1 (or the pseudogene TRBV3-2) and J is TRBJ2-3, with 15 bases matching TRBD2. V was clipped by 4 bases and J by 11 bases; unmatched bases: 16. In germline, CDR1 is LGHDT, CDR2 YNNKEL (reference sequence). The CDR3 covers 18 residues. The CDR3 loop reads CASSPPLGLAGGRLRQYF. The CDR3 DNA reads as TGTGCCAGCAGCCCACCCCTAGGACTAGCGGGGGGGCGTTTGAGGCAGTATTTT.

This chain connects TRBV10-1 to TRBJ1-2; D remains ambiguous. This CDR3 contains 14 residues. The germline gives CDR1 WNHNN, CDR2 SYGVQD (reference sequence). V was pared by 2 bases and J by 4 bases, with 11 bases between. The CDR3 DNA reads TGCGCCAGCAGTGAGGCGGGGATTACCTATGGCTACACCTTC. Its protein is CASSEAGITYGYTF.

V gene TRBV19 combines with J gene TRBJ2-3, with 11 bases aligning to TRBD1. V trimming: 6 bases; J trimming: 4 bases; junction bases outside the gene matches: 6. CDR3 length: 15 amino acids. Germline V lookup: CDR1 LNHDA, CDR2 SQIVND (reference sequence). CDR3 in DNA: TGTGCCAGTAGGCCGTGGGGACAGGGGGCAGATACGCAGTATTTT. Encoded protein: CASRPWGQGADTQYF.

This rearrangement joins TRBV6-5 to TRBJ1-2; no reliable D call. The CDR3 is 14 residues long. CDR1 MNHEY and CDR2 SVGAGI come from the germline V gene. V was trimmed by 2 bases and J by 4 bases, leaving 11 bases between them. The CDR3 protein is CASSYTKGAYGYTF. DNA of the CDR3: TGTGCCAGCAGTTACACAAAGGGAGCCTATGGCTACACCTTC.

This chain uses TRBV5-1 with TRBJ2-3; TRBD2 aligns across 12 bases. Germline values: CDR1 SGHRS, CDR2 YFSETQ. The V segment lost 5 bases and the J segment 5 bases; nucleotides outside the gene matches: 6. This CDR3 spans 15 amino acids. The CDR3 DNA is TGCGCCAGCAGATCTCTAGCGGGGGGGCAAGATACGCAGTATTTT. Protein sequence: CASRSLAGGQDTQYF.

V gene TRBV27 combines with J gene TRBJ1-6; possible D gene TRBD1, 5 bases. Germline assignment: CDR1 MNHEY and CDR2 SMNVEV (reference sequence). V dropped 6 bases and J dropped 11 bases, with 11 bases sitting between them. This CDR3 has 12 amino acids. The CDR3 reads CASRTGGTPLHF. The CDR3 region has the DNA TGTGCCAGCAGGACCGGGGGTACACCCCTCCACTTT.

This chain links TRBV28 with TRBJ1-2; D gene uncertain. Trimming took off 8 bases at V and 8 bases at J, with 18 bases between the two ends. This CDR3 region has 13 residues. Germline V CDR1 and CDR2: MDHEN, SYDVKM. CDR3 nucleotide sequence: TGTGCCAGCGTAGCCCGATTGGGGAGCGGCTACACCTTC. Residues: CASVARLGSGYTF.

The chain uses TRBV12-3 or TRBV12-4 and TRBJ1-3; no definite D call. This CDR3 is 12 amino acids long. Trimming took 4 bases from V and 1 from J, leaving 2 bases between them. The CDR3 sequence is CASSWSGNTIYF. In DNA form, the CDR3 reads TGTGCCAGCAGTTGGTCTGGAAACACCATATATTTT.

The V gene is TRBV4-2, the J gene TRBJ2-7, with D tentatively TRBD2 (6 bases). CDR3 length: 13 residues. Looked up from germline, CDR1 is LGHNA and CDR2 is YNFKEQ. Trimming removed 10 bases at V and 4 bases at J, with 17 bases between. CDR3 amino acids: CATSRGTDYEQYF. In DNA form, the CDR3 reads TGTGCCACTTCACGGGGGACCGATTACGAGCAGTACTTC.

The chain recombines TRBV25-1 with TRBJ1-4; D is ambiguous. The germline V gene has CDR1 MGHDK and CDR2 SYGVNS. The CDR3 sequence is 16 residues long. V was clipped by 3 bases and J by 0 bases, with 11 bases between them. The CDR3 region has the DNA TGTGCCAGCAGTGACCACAGATCCCCAACTAATGAAAAACTGTTTTTT. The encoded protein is CASSDHRSPTNEKLFF.

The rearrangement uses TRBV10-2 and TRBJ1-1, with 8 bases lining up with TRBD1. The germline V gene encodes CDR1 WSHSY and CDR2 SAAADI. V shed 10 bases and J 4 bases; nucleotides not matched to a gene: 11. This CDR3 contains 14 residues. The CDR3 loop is CATRTGRGTTEAFF. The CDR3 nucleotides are TGCGCCACCAGGACAGGGAGGGGGACCACTGAAGCTTTCTTT.

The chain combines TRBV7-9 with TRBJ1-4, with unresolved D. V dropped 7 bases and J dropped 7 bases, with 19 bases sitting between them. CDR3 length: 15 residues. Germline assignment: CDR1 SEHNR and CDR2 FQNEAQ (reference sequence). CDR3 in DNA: TGTGCCAGCACCGGATTCAGAAAAAAGGGTGAAAAACTGTTTTTT. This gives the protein CASTGFRKKGEKLFF.

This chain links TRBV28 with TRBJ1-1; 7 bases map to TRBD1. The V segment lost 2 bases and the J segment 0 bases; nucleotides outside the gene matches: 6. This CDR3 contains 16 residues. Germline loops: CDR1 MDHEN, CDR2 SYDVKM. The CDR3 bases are TGTGCCAGCAGTTTAATCGCGACAGGGTTGAACACTGAAGCTTTCTTT. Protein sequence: CASSLIATGLNTEAFF.

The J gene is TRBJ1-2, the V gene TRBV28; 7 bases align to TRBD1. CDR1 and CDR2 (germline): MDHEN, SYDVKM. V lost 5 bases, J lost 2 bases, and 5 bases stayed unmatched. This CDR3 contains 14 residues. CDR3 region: CASSPAGQNYGYTF. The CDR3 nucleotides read TGTGCCAGCAGTCCAGCGGGACAGAACTATGGCTACACCTTC.

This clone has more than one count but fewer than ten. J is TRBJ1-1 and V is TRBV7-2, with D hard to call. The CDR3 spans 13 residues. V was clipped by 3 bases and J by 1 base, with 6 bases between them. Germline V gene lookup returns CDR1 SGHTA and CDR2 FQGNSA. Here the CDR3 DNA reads TGTGCCAGCAGCTTCGACAAGAACACTGAAGCTTTCTTT. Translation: CASSFDKNTEAFF.

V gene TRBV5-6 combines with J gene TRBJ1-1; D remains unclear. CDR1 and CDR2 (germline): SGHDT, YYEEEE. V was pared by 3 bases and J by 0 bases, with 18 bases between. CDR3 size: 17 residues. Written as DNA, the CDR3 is TGTGCCAGCAGCTCCCTTACAATGACGGTGATGAACACTGAAGCTTTCTTT. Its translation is CASSSLTMTVMNTEAFF.